This TCR beta chain was identified during a study of blood T cell repertoires in COVID-19. This clone occurred a few times. Deletions cut 6 bases from V and 1 base from J, with 4 bases between. Germline V CDR1 and CDR2: MNHEY, SVGAGI. This CDR3 has 12 amino acids. Profiled with immunoSEQ multiplex PCR; TCRdb holds only in-frame clones, not every one. There are around 400,000 clones in the sample; around 87% occur only once, and roughly a tenth lies in the top ten. The clonotype comes from a woman in her 30s with COVID-19, enrolled during active disease. The V gene is TRBV6-5, the J gene TRBJ2-1, with no clear D. Material for sequencing was peripheral blood. The chain's CDR3 is CASRQSYNEQFF. The CDR3 DNA reads TGTGCCAGCAGACAGTCCTACAATGAGCAGTTCTTC.